The 17 T cell receptor beta chains presented below share a single source sample, sequenced in a study of blood T cell repertoires in COVID-19. The table came from immunoSEQ multiplex PCR; TCRdb's copy has only in-frame clones and leaves some out. The sample lists 100,000 or so clones, 85% occurring once. Sequences were obtained from peripheral blood. Receptors originate from a woman aged 65 to 85 with active or convalescent COVID-19.

V is TRBV4-1 and J is TRBJ2-7; 13 nucleotides match TRBD2. V lost 4 bases and J lost 2; bases outside the gene matches: 5. The CDR3 sequence is 16 residues long. Germline values: CDR1 MGHRA, CDR2 YSYEKL. For the CDR3, the DNA is TGCGCCAGCAGCCCGACTAGCGGGGGGAGACCCTACGAGCAGTACTTC. Protein sequence: CASSPTSGGRPYEQYF.

This clone appeared once. The chain is built from TRBV18 and TRBJ1-3; tentative D call: TRBD1 (6 bases). Germline V CDR1 and CDR2: KGHSH, LQKENI. V gave up 5 bases and J gave up 2 bases, with 16 bases separating them. The CDR3 covers 16 residues. CDR3 amino acids: CASSKDSPVTGNTIYF. The CDR3 nucleotides are TGTGCCAGCTCAAAGGACAGCCCTGTGACTGGAAACACCATATATTTT.

V usage is TRBV27 and J usage is TRBJ2-3; D is undetermined. Germline V gives CDR1 MNHEY, CDR2 SMNVEV (reference sequence). V was pared by 5 bases and J by 2 bases, with 26 bases between. The CDR3 is made up of 19 amino acids. The CDR3 region has the DNA TGTGCCAGCAGTCCGAGAGCCTCCAGTAAGTCCACTATCACAGATACGCAGTATTTT. The encoded protein is CASSPRASSKSTITDTQYF.

The chain recombines TRBV6-5 with TRBJ1-1; D unclear. Trimming removed 6 bases from V and 1 base from J, with 9 bases in between. The CDR3 contains 13 residues. Germline V lookup: CDR1 MNHEY, CDR2 SVGAGI. CDR3 region: CASSLGENTEAFF. The CDR3 nucleotides read TGTGCCAGCAGCCTCGGGGAGAACACTGAAGCTTTCTTT.

The V and J genes are TRBV7-2 and TRBJ2-3, with 7 bases fitting TRBD2. The CDR3 spans 12 residues. Trimming removed 9 bases from V and 2 bases from J; junction bases left unmatched: 2. Germline loops: CDR1 SGHTA, CDR2 FQGNSA. The CDR3 nucleotides are TGTGCCAGTGGGAGGGACACAGATACGCAGTATTTT. Its protein product is CASGRDTDTQYF. Full variable domain (missing parts from reference TRBV7-2 and TRBJ2-3): GAGVSQSPSNKVTEKGKDVELRCDPISGHTALYWYRQSLGQGLEFLIYFQGNSAPDKSGLPSDRFSAERTGGSVSTLTIQRTQQEDSAVYLCASGRDTDTQYFGPGTRLTVL.

The chain carries TRBV24-1 and TRBJ2-3; 12 positions match TRBD1. CDR3 length: 15 amino acids. Trimming cost V 4 bases and J 7 bases; bases outside gene matches: 5. The germline V gene encodes CDR1 KGHDR and CDR2 SFDVKD. The CDR3: CATSESGQGAYTQYF. CDR3 sequence (DNA): TGTGCCACCAGTGAGTCGGGACAGGGGGCTTATACGCAGTATTTT.

The V gene is TRBV19, the J gene TRBJ2-1, with 13 nucleotides matching TRBD2. This CDR3 comprises 20 residues. Germline V CDR1 and CDR2: LNHDA, SQIVND (reference sequence). The V and J ends lost 3 bases and 3 bases, in that order; junction bases with no gene match: 14. CDR3 sequence reads: CASSIAPGLAGRVRYNEQFF. CDR3 DNA sequence: TGTGCCAGTAGTATCGCACCGGGACTAGCGGGACGGGTGCGCTACAATGAGCAGTTCTTC.

The chain employs TRBV4-1 and TRBJ1-4; TRBD1 aligns across 8 bases. V trimming: 1 base; J trimming: 6 bases; junction bases outside the gene matches: 13. CDR1 MGHRA and CDR2 YSYEKL come from the germline V gene. The CDR3 runs 18 residues. CDR3: CASSQGQGRGVGDEKLFF. The CDR3 nucleotides are TGCGCCAGCAGCCAAGGACAGGGGAGGGGTGTGGGAGATGAAAAACTGTTTTTT.

The genes are TRBV5-4 and TRBJ2-1, with 10 bases lining up with TRBD1. The CDR3 has 16 residues. Trimming removed 4 bases from V and 4 bases from J; junction bases left unmatched: 8. Germline V gene sequence: CDR1 SGHNT, CDR2 YYREEE (reference sequence). CDR3 sequence (DNA): TGTGCCAGCAGCCCCGCCCCGGACAGGGGGTACAATGAGCAGTTCTTC. It yields the protein CASSPAPDRGYNEQFF.

The rearrangement links TRBV28 to TRBJ1-4, with D possibly matching TRBD1 (6 bases). The CDR3 loop spans 15 amino acids. The germline V and J ends were trimmed by 2 bases and 8 bases, with 15 bases remaining between them. CDR1 MDHEN and CDR2 SYDVKM come from the germline V gene. The DNA for the CDR3 is TGTGCCAGCAGTTTAGTCCAGGGGAGGGGGGAAAAACTGTTTTTT. Encoded protein: CASSLVQGRGEKLFF.

J is TRBJ1-2 and V is TRBV4-1; D gene uncertain. From germline, CDR1 is MGHRA and CDR2 YSYEKL. The CDR3 spans 16 residues. V lost 1 base and J lost 0, with 12 bases in between. In DNA, the CDR3 is TGCGCCAGCAGCCAAGGAGCCCGGGTAGCTAACTATGGCTACACCTTC. Protein sequence: CASSQGARVANYGYTF.

The chain combines TRBV5-8 with TRBJ2-2; 8 bases are a match to TRBD2. In germline, CDR1 is SGHTS, CDR2 YDEGEE. The V segment lost 4 bases and the J segment 4 bases; nucleotides outside the gene matches: 6. The CDR3 totals 15 residues. The CDR3 coding sequence is TGTGCCAGCAGCCCGGGGACTAGTGTCACCGGGGAGCTGTTTTTT. Its protein is CASSPGTSVTGELFF.

CDR3 DNA sequence: TGCGCCAGCAGCCAATCCGCGGGGGGTCGGAGAGATACGCAGTATTTT. Its translation: CASSQSAGGRRDTQYF. The rearrangement uses TRBV4-3 and TRBJ2-3, with 8 bases lining up with TRBD2. This CDR3 comprises 16 residues. J was trimmed by 5 bases and V by 2 bases; bases with no gene match: 9. The germline V gene has CDR1 LGHNA and CDR2 YSLEER.

The chain has TRBV7-9 and TRBJ1-1, with 7 bases that match TRBD1. V lost 6 bases, J lost 5 bases, and 6 bases stayed unmatched. CDR1 and CDR2 from the germline V gene are SEHNR and FQNEAQ (reference sequence). This CDR3 region has 13 residues. In nucleotides, the CDR3 is TGTGCCAGCAGTCAAGAACAGGGGACTGAAGCTTTCTTT. Translation: CASSQEQGTEAFF.

V and J are TRBV7-9 and TRBJ2-2; TRBD1 agrees at 7 bases. Germline CDR1 is SEHNR and CDR2 is FQNEAQ (reference sequence). V lost 3 bases, J lost 4 bases, and 2 bases stayed unmatched. The CDR3 sequence is 14 residues long. The CDR3 bases are TGTGCCAGCAGCTTTACAGGGGTCACCGGGGAGCTGTTTTTT. Translating gives CASSFTGVTGELFF. Together with reference TRBV7-9 and TRBJ2-2, the CDR3 gives the full variable domain: DTGVSQNPRHKITKRGQNVTFRCDPISEHNRLYWYRQTLGQGPEFLTYFQNEAQLEKSRLLSDRFSAERPKGSFSTLEIQRTEQGDSAMYLCASSFTGVTGELFFGEGSRLTVL.

This clone has only a few counts. The rearrangement links TRBV7-6 to TRBJ1-3; 7 nucleotides line up with TRBD1. This CDR3 is built from 15 residues. The J segment lost 3 bases and the V segment lost 2 bases, leaving 4 bases of the junction unmatched. Germline V gene lookup returns CDR1 SGHVS and CDR2 FNYEAQ. The CDR3 sequence is CASSLSSGGGNTIYF. The CDR3 coding sequence is TGTGCCAGCAGCTTAAGTTCAGGGGGTGGAAACACCATATATTTT.

The chain joins TRBV6-5 to TRBJ1-1; 9 nucleotides match TRBD1. The ends lost 8 bases at V and 0 bases at J; junction bases unmatched: 1. The CDR3 is 13 amino acids. From germline, CDR1 is MNHEY and CDR2 SVGAGI. The CDR3 loop reads CASHRGLNTEAFF. The CDR3 nucleotides are TGTGCCAGCCACAGGGGGCTGAACACTGAAGCTTTCTTT.